A single sample gave rise to the 7 T cell receptor beta chains below, sequenced in a study of CD8+ T cells in alopecia areata. Investigators isolated RNA and reverse transcribed it into cDNA to act as the sequencing template. Clones were sequenced by immunoSEQ multiplex PCR, and TCRdb holds only the in-frame ones, with some missing. The sample has 250,000 or so clones, none seen only once. A sort of pooled cutaneous lymph node cells used CD4, CD8alpha, NKG2D, NKG2ACE and other stains. The sequencing input was CD4+ T cells sorted from a lymph node. These receptors were obtained from a C3H/HeJ mouse with alopecia areata. MHC haplotype of the strain: H2-k.

About this clone: Gene names are the mouse ones. The sample has other DNA sequences that encode this CDR3 too. The sequenced CDR3 bases are TGTGCCAGCAGTCGGGGACAGGGTGCAGAA. This codes for CASSRGQGAE. The CDR3 as a whole reads CASSRGQGAETLYF. The chain carries TRBV19 and TRBJ2-3; 8 nucleotides line up with TRBD1. Read coverage stops 4 residues before the CDR3 terminus; the germline J gene supplies the remainder. V gave up 4 bases and J gave up 1 base; unmatched junction bases: 2. There are 14 residues in the CDR3. Germline V lookup: CDR1 FNHDT, CDR2 SITEND (reference sequence).

Comment on this clone: The genes and germline here are from mouse. The sequence runs out 4 residues before the end of the CDR3; the remainder is reconstructed from the germline J gene. The chain joins TRBV19 to TRBJ2-3; D is perhaps TRBD2 (7 bases). Trimming stripped 0 bases from V and 0 bases from J, with 14 bases between. There are 17 residues in the CDR3. Germline CDR1 and CDR2: FNHDT and SITEND (reference sequence). CDR3 loop: CASSIAPGGSSAETLYF. CDR3 DNA, as far as it was read: TGTGCCAGCAGTATAGCTCCTGGGGGCTCTAGTGCAGAA.

The sample holds a few counts of this clone. Genes and germline come from the mouse. The read halts 4 residues ahead of the CDR3 end, with the missing end drawn from the germline J gene. The chain couples TRBV19 to TRBJ2-2, with TRBD1 matching over 7 bases. This CDR3 has 14 amino acids. J was trimmed by 3 bases and V by 5 bases; bases with no gene match: 4. Germline V gene lookup returns CDR1 FNHDT and CDR2 SITEND (reference sequence). This chain's CDR3 is CASSTTGDTGQLYF. CDR3 DNA (partial): TGTGCCAGCAGCACTACAGGGGACACCGGG.

This clone was detected a few times. The listed genes are named as in mouse. CDR3 residues: CASSGDRASGQLYF. CDR3 DNA, as far as it was read: TGTGCCAGCAGTGGGGACAGGGCATCCGGG. This sequence joins TRBV13-1 and TRBJ2-2; 9 bases align to TRBD1. The read is 4 residues too short to cover the CDR3 end, so that end is filled in from the germline J gene. Germline values: CDR1 NSHNY, CDR2 SYGAGN. The trim removed 3 bases at V and 6 bases at J, leaving 3 bases unmatched. This CDR3 has 14 residues.

A word on this clone: The genes and germline here are from mouse. The CDR3 end lies 4 residues beyond the end of the read and is filled in from the germline J gene. This chain uses TRBV1 with TRBJ1-1; perhaps TRBD1 as D (5 bases). Looked up from germline, CDR1 is NSQYPW and CDR2 is LRSPGD (reference sequence). This CDR3 contains 15 residues. The V end was cut by 0 bases, the J end by 0 bases, with 8 bases between. CDR3 region: CTCSADRTPNTEVFF. The covered CDR3 bases are TGCACCTGCAGTGCAGATCGGACACCAAACACA.

This clone came up many times. These gene names are mouse names. With the read ending 4 residues before the CDR3 end, the germline J gene is used to fill in that end. Other DNA sequences from this sample encode an identical CDR3 as well. The chain is built from TRBV17 and TRBJ2-2, with D hard to call. V was shortened by 0 bases and J by 1 base, with 6 bases between the two germline ends. Germline V CDR1 and CDR2: MNHDT, YYDKIL. This CDR3 is built from 15 residues. The CDR3 sequence is CASSRDLGNTGQLYF. The DNA read from the CDR3 is TGTGCTAGCAGTAGAGATTTGGGAAACACCGGG.

Of note for this clone: The genes are named according to mouse. Coverage ceases 4 residues before the CDR3 finishes, and the germline J gene fills in the end. V gene TRBV19 combines with J gene TRBJ2-2; a possible D gene is TRBD1 (5 bases). The CDR3 is 12 amino acids. Trimming removed 4 bases at V and 5 bases at J, with 6 bases between. Germline lookup yields CDR1 FNHDT and CDR2 SITEND (reference sequence). The CDR3 sequence: CASSRQTGQLYF. CDR3 bases read: TGTGCCAGCAGTCGACAGACCGGG.